What follows describes a single T cell receptor (beta chain). Its antigen is unidentified. This sample was taken from a study of shared clonotypes between healthy human individuals. Overall study context: Donors consisted of two women and a few men between 18 and 49.

Study outcomes and limitations: Sorted-subset sequencing was shown by rarefaction to be incomplete despite large depth. Memory subsets generally showed smaller estimated richness than naive subsets did.

DNA at 150 to 200 ng, 25,000 to 35,000 T cell genomes, went into sorted-subset replicate PCRs. Assay: immunoSEQ multiplex PCR; the TCRdb copy retains only in-frame clones and omits some. The data contain over 2 million clones, 85% to 95% of them singletons. Trimming removed 3 bases from V and 9 bases from J, with 13 bases in between. This CDR3 contains 13 residues. Germline CDR1 and CDR2: SGHNT and YYREEE (reference sequence). Sequenced input: naive CD4+ T cells sorted from blood. Subset noted: CD45RA+ positively selected. The rearrangement uses TRBV5-4 and TRBJ2-1; D gene uncertain. The sequence was collected from a man aged 18-30 years in good health. Written as DNA, the CDR3 is TGTGCCAGCAGCTCCCCTAGTTCTCGTGAGCAGTTCTTC. Encoded protein: CASSSPSSREQFF.